This T cell receptor beta chain was sequenced in a study of blood T cell repertoires in COVID-19. About the study: Donors in the United States, Italy and Spain gave samples during acute or convalescent COVID-19. From T cells, B-cell-depleted T cells, or PBMCs came the material, which was cDNA or gDNA.

Germline CDR1 SNHLY, CDR2 FYNNEI. V was trimmed by 5 bases and J by 7 bases, leaving 5 bases between them. The CDR3 loop spans 11 amino acids. Authors' data handling: Reference gene primers were amplified, and this amplification served to estimate nucleated cell counts. Some clones are missing from TCRdb's copy, which holds only in-frame ones; the method was immunoSEQ multiplex PCR. The V and J calls and clone size are taken from that table; D and trimming were inferred from the DNA. The sample lists a few hundred thousand clones, around nine tenths occurring once. The TCR was taken from a man in his fifties or sixties who had recovered from COVID-19. The J gene is TRBJ1-4, the V gene TRBV2, with D unresolved. The sequencing input was peripheral blood. CDR3 sequence reads: CASSRGEKLFF. The CDR3 region has the DNA TGTGCCAGCAGTCGAGGTGAAAAACTGTTTTTT.